The rows below give T cell receptor beta chains drawn from one sample of a study of cytomegalovirus exposure and HLA in healthy donors. Assay: immunoSEQ multiplex PCR; the TCRdb copy retains only in-frame clones and omits some. Here the sample spans approximately 150,000 clones, roughly four fifths being singletons. Sequences were obtained from PBMCs. The receptors here all came from a girl aged 5 to 17 in good health and CMV-seropositive. Each CDR3 is given with its conserved first and last residue. Fields, in order: CDR3 protein, J gene, V gene, D gene. D genes are given only for firm matches.

CDR3 protein: CSVGVGGTTEAFF
J gene: TRBJ1-1
V gene: TRBV29-1
D gene: -

CDR3 protein: CASWAGTDSGANVLTF
J gene: TRBJ2-6
V gene: TRBV27
D gene: TRBD1

CDR3 protein: CATSRDQGTYGYTF
J gene: TRBJ1-2
V gene: TRBV15
D gene: -

CDR3 protein: CASSQPTGGSFEAFF
J gene: TRBJ1-1
V gene: TRBV4-1
D gene: TRBD1

CDR3 protein: CASSLGTAEAFF
J gene: TRBJ1-1
V gene: TRBV18
D gene: TRBD1

CDR3 protein: CASSLDGGNYGYTF
J gene: TRBJ1-2
V gene: TRBV5-1
D gene: -

CDR3 protein: CASHSYFGTATNYGYTF
J gene: TRBJ1-2
V gene: TRBV2
D gene: TRBD1

CDR3 protein: CASQKTGGTDTQYF
J gene: TRBJ2-3
V gene: TRBV6-4
D gene: TRBD1

CDR3 protein: CASSLTLSTEAFF
J gene: TRBJ1-1
V gene: TRBV7-3
D gene: -

CDR3 protein: CASSHPTSGGARDTQYF
J gene: TRBJ2-3
V gene: TRBV7-8
D gene: TRBD2

CDR3 protein: CATTEQGNNEKLFF
J gene: TRBJ1-4
V gene: TRBV2
D gene: TRBD1

CDR3 protein: CASSLLPPQVAKNIQYF
J gene: TRBJ2-4
V gene: TRBV4-1
D gene: -

CDR3 protein: CASSGNLRGDNYGYTF
J gene: TRBJ1-2
V gene: TRBV9
D gene: TRBD1

CDR3 protein: CASSLGGGGRGETQYF
J gene: TRBJ2-5
V gene: TRBV4-1
D gene: TRBD2

CDR3 protein: CASSGSGGRDEQFF
J gene: TRBJ2-1
V gene: TRBV10-1
D gene: TRBD2

CDR3 protein: CATSSQTTGVYGYTF
J gene: TRBJ1-2
V gene: TRBV15
D gene: TRBD1

CDR3 protein: CASSEVLAGDYEQYF
J gene: TRBJ2-7
V gene: TRBV6-1
D gene: TRBD2

CDR3 protein: CASRARSGANVLTF
J gene: TRBJ2-6
V gene: TRBV5-6
D gene: -

CDR3 protein: CASSKAGGQDTQYF
J gene: TRBJ2-3
V gene: TRBV6-4
D gene: TRBD2

CDR3 protein: CASSPRTAGNEQYF
J gene: TRBJ2-7
V gene: TRBV11-2
D gene: -

CDR3 protein: CAIRQGALAFF
J gene: TRBJ1-1
V gene: TRBV27
D gene: TRBD1

CDR3 protein: CASSPTGVMNTEAFF
J gene: TRBJ1-1
V gene: TRBV2
D gene: -

CDR3 protein: CASSYGSANTGELFF
J gene: TRBJ2-2
V gene: TRBV5-1
D gene: -

CDR3 protein: CASSLYQSYEQYF
J gene: TRBJ2-7
V gene: TRBV5-1
D gene: -

CDR3 protein: CATSRDLAANTGELFF
J gene: TRBJ2-2
V gene: TRBV15
D gene: -

CDR3 protein: CASSETSGGANTGELFF
J gene: TRBJ2-2
V gene: TRBV5-6
D gene: TRBD2

CDR3 protein: CASSQGTGEQKKLFF
J gene: TRBJ1-4
V gene: TRBV18
D gene: TRBD1

CDR3 protein: CASRTGSIGNEKLFF
J gene: TRBJ1-4
V gene: TRBV7-9
D gene: -

CDR3 protein: CASSDSGGGNQPQHF
J gene: TRBJ1-5
V gene: TRBV9
D gene: -